A single sample is the source of the 2 T cell receptor beta chains below, sequenced in a study of CD8+CD57+ T cells in acquired aplastic anemia. Before being chosen for sequencing, patients had shown CD8+CD57+ cell expansion by flow cytometry. Genomic DNA acted as the template from which TCR beta VDJ combination and CDR3 sequence profiling were carried out. TCRdb reanalysed the reads using MiXCR and keeps one entry per CDR3 protein. The data hold around 250,000 distinct CDR3 sequences, with around 82% observed a single time. The sequencing sample was made of sorted CD4+, CD8+, or CD8+CD57+ T cells (not recorded which) from PBMCs. These receptors came from a human donor with aplastic anemia.

CDR3 bases: TGTGCCAGCAGCTCCGGACAGGGGAGCTACACCTTC. This sequence encodes CASSSGQGSYTF. The genes are TRBV7-6 and TRBJ1-2; TRBD1 aligns across 9 bases. Germline CDR1 and CDR2: SGHVS and FNYEAQ. The CDR3 spans 12 residues. Losses at the gene ends were 4 bases for V and 9 bases for J; bases not matched to a gene: 3.

Turning to this clonotype: Germline is not matched at one junction end, which may reflect a read error. The rearrangement links TRBV7-9 to TRBJ1-2, with D maybe TRBD1 (5 bases). Germline CDR1 reads SEHNR; CDR2 reads FQNEAQ (reference sequence). The CDR3 runs 16 residues. CDR3 in amino acids: CVSSFERDGLGDGYTF. The CDR3 DNA reads as TGTGTCAGCAGCTTTGAGAGGGACGGGCTCGGCGATGGCTACACCTTC.